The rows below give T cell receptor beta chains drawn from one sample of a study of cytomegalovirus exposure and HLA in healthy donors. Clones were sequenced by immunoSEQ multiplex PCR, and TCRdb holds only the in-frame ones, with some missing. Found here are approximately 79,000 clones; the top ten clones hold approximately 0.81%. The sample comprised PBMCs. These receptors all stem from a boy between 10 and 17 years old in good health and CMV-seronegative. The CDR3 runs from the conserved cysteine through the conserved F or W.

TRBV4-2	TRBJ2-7	CASSQDREINEQYF
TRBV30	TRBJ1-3	CAWTLMASGNTIYF
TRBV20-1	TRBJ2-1	CSATRLAEQFF
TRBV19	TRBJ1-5	CASSIRNQPQHF
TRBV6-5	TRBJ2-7	CASRNRLAGSHEQYF
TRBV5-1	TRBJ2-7	CASSLLSYDRIGEQYF
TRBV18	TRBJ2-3	CASSNLQGRFTDTQYF
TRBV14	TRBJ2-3	CASSQYQGPTDTQYF
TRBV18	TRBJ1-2	CASSPPKSGGPANGYTF
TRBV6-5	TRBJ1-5	CASSKSTGRNQPQHF
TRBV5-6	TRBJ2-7	CASASSGGYEQYF
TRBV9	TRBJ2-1	CASSPPGLAGGTNEQFF
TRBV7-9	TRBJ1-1	CASSLTMTEAFF
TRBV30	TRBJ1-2	CAWSRERGRNGYTF
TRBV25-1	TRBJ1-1	CASGPMNTEAFF
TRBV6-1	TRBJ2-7	CASSHTSVKDGEQYF
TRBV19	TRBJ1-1	CASSPGGREAFF
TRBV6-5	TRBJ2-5	CASSPEDLQETQYF
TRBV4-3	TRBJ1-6	CASSLTHGLSPLHF
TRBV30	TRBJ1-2	CAWSDVPSYRGLDGYTF
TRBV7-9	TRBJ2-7	CASSARDRGTYEQYF
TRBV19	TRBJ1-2	CASQRGYGYTF
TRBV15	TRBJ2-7	CATKVSGSGEQYF
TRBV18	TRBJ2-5	CASSLATGQETQYF
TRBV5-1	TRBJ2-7	CASSVPSDAYEQYF
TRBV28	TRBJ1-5	CASSLGSQGNQPQHF
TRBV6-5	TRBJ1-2	CASSVSGANYGYTF
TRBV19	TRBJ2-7	CASSTGQGLSYEQYF
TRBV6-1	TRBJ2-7	CASSRSRDTHYEQYF
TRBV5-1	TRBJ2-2	CASSFSTTGELFF
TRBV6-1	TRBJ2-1	CAGSQSNRGWNEQFF
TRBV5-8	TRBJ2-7	CASSLGGQDYEQYF
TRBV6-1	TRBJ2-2	CASSEGQGDTGELFF
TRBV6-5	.	CASSYSVQGTYEQYF
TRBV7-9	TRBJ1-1	CASSLNPSTGNQREAFF
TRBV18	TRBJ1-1	CASSPPRRIGGLDTEAFF
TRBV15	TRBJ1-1	CATSSPDKTGRNTEAFF